This T cell receptor beta chain stems from a study of beta chain features in type 1 diabetes. The study, taken as a whole, reports: For patients, the naive, central memory and Treg TCRB repertoires appeared more alike than for healthy donors. Insertion counts at VDJ junctions were lower in type 1 diabetes patients, who also showed more deletions there. Shortening that was moderate but significant affected the TCRB CDR3s of Type 1 diabetes patients in all four CD4+ subsets.

The whole isolated RNA underwent reverse transcription, so sequencing captured expressed TCRB transcripts. Assay used: immunoSEQ multiplex PCR; TCRdb lists only in-frame clones, some missing. The sample has hundreds of thousands of clones, 13% seen once; the top ten hold less than 0.025%. This clone was detected a few times. Its specificity is not known. V lost 2 bases, J lost 5 bases, and 7 bases lay in between. In germline, CDR1 is GTSNPN, CDR2 SVGIG (reference sequence). This CDR3 has 11 amino acids. The sequenced material came from naive CD4+ T cells from blood. V is TRBV30 and J is TRBJ2-7; no clear D gene. The receptor comes from a man aged 18 to 29 with type 1 diabetes. The DNA for the CDR3 is TGTGCCTGGAGTAGGGTCCACGAGCAGTACTTC. Residues: CAWSRVHEQYF. The complete variable domain, with remaining parts taken from reference TRBV30 and TRBJ2-7, reads SQTIHQWPATLVQPVGSPLSLECTVEGTSNPNLYWYRQAAGRGLQLLFYSVGIGQISSEVPQNLSASRPQDRQFILSSKKLLLSDSGFYLCAWSRVHEQYFGPGTRLTVT.